These 15 T cell receptor beta chains were sequenced from one sample in a study of control samples from healthy donors and cancer patients. Sequencing was performed with immunoSEQ multiplex PCR; in TCRdb, only in-frame clones are kept and a portion is missing. The sample carries about 180,000 clones, just over 90% recorded once. The sequenced sample was blood. Source of these receptors: a man aged 25-45 years in good health.

This sequence joins TRBV24-1 and TRBJ1-4, with D possibly matching TRBD1 (5 bases). The germline V gene has CDR1 KGHDR and CDR2 SFDVKD. V lost 10 bases and J 4 bases, leaving 15 bases between the germline ends. This CDR3 comprises 14 residues. The CDR3 loop reads CATPEGRFNEKLFF. The CDR3 DNA sequence: TGTGCCACGCCGGAGGGACGGTTTAATGAAAAACTGTTTTTT.

CDR3 in DNA: TGTGCCTGGGCCCTCAGGCGTCAAGAGACCCAGTACTTC. Encoded protein: CAWALRRQETQYF. The V and J genes are TRBV30 and TRBJ2-5, with D unclear. Looked up from germline, CDR1 is GTSNPN and CDR2 is SVGIG (reference sequence). Trimming took off 5 bases at V and 2 bases at J, with 12 bases between the two ends. The CDR3 spans 13 residues.

The chain links TRBV2 to TRBJ1-2; D is ambiguous. The CDR3 is made up of 12 amino acids. V was clipped by 3 bases and J by 4 bases, with 6 bases between them. Germline V gene lookup returns CDR1 SNHLY and CDR2 FYNNEI. The CDR3 is CASSDTAYGYTF. The CDR3 DNA follows: TGTGCCAGCAGTGACACGGCCTATGGCTACACCTTC. The full variable domain, in which reference TRBV2 and TRBJ1-2 provide the parts outside the CDR3, is EPEVTQTPSHQVTQMGQEVILRCVPISNHLYFYWYRQILGQKVEFLVSFYNNEISEKSEIFDDQFSVERPDGSNFTLKIRSTKLEDSAMYFCASSDTAYGYTFGSGTRLTVV.

The chain carries TRBV6-1 and TRBJ2-7, with D perhaps TRBD2 (6 bases). With 3 bases removed from V and 4 bases from J, the gap between germline ends came to 7 bases. CDR1 is MNHNS, CDR2 SASEGT, per germline. The CDR3 totals 12 residues. CDR3 loop: CASSDGGYEQYF. The CDR3 DNA follows: TGTGCCAGCAGTGATGGGGGGTACGAGCAGTACTTC.

Of note for this clone: The same CDR3 is also encoded by other DNA sequences in this sample. This chain uses TRBV6-2 or TRBV6-3 with TRBJ2-7, with 9 positions matching TRBD1. The CDR3 is 15 residues long. V lost 0 bases to trimming and J lost 1 base; unmatched junction nucleotides: 1. Germline assignment: CDR1 MNHEY and CDR2 SVGEGT. The CDR3 sequence is CASSYSGQGSYEQYF. CDR3 DNA sequence: TGTGCCAGCAGTTACTCGGGACAGGGTTCCTACGAGCAGTACTTC.

The genes are TRBV15 and TRBJ1-2; TRBD1 is a possible D gene (6 bases). Germline V gene data show CDR1 as LNHNV and CDR2 as YYDKDF (reference sequence). Trimming removed 3 bases from V and 2 bases from J, with 13 bases in between. The CDR3 spans 15 residues. This CDR3 is CATSRSGESNYGYTF. The DNA for the CDR3 is TGTGCCACCAGCAGGTCAGGGGAGTCGAACTATGGCTACACCTTC.

The chain carries TRBV7-9 and TRBJ2-1; 7 nucleotides line up with TRBD1. The V gene end was trimmed by 5 bases and the J gene end by 8 bases; junction bases not matched to a gene: 9. The germline V gene has CDR1 SEHNR and CDR2 FQNEAQ (reference sequence). The CDR3 has 14 residues. Here the CDR3 reads CASSRDWTGHEQFF. The CDR3 DNA sequence: TGTGCCAGCAGCCGAGACTGGACAGGCCATGAGCAGTTCTTC.

As for this clone: The same CDR3 is also encoded by other DNA sequences in this sample. The chain joins TRBV27 to TRBJ2-7; no definite D call. This CDR3 spans 11 amino acids. Germline assignment: CDR1 MNHEY and CDR2 SMNVEV (reference sequence). Trimming removed 5 bases from V and 4 bases from J, with 6 bases in between. CDR3 nucleotides: TGTGCCAGCAGTAATGGTTACGAGCAGTACTTC. Its translation: CASSNGYEQYF.

This clone has just a few counts. The chain joins TRBV4-1 to TRBJ1-3; unclear D gene. The CDR3 is made up of 16 amino acids. Deletions cut 0 bases from V and 0 bases from J, with 9 bases between. Germline CDR1 is MGHRA and CDR2 is YSYEKL. CDR3 in amino acids: CASSQERRVSGNTIYF. The DNA for the CDR3 is TGCGCCAGCAGCCAAGAGCGTAGGGTCTCTGGAAACACCATATATTTT.

In this sample, this clone turned up once. The chain carries TRBV6-5 and TRBJ1-2; unclear D gene. V dropped 0 bases and J dropped 2 bases, with 13 bases sitting between them. The CDR3 contains 16 residues. CDR1 is MNHEY and CDR2 is SVGAGI in the germline V gene. For the CDR3, the DNA is TGTGCCAGCAGTTACTCGAATGGACTCTCGAACTATGGCTACACCTTC. It codes for CASSYSNGLSNYGYTF.

This sequence joins TRBV12-3 or TRBV12-4 and TRBJ1-2; unclear D gene. Trimming left V 3 bases short and J 8 bases short, with 13 bases between. The CDR3 has 13 amino acids. As DNA, the CDR3 is TGTGCCAGCAGTTTCGTTCGGGATGGCGGCTACACCTTC. It translates to CASSFVRDGGYTF.

The chain is built from TRBV6-2 or TRBV6-3 and TRBJ1-1, with D uncertain. The CDR3 sequence is 13 residues long. Germline-derived CDR1 and CDR2 are MNHEY and SVGEGT. The V end was cut by 2 bases, the J end by 1 base, with 5 bases between. CDR3 protein: CASSYLRNTEAFF. The DNA for the CDR3 is TGTGCCAGCAGTTACCTCAGGAACACTGAAGCTTTCTTT.

This chain connects TRBV4-3 to TRBJ2-1, with D tentatively TRBD2 (6 bases). The V gene's germline CDR1 is LGHNA and CDR2 YSLEER. The CDR3 sequence is 15 residues long. V was shortened by 4 bases and J by 3 bases, with 13 bases between the two germline ends. CDR3 in DNA: TGCGCCAGCAGCCCCTCTGGCGGGGACTACAATGAGCAGTTCTTC. It is translated as CASSPSGGDYNEQFF.

The genes are TRBV19 and TRBJ1-1; 10 nucleotides line up with TRBD1. This CDR3 comprises 16 residues. Germline CDR1 reads LNHDA; CDR2 reads SQIVND (reference sequence). Trimming at V came to 6 bases and at J to 4 bases, leaving 11 bases not matched to a gene. The CDR3 DNA reads TGTGCCAGTAGGACCACCGGGACAGGGGCGACCACTGAAGCTTTCTTT. Translating it yields CASRTTGTGATTEAFF.

This chain links TRBV7-8 with TRBJ2-1, with D tentatively TRBD2 (7 bases). The CDR3 loop spans 15 amino acids. The V gene's germline CDR1 is SGHVS and CDR2 FQNEAQ. Between the trimmed V and J ends, which lost 6 bases and 7 bases, there was a span of 19 bases. The CDR3 bases are TGTGCCAGCAGTCAAATGTTGGGGGGGCTAAATGAGCAGTTCTTC. Translated, it gives CASSQMLGGLNEQFF.